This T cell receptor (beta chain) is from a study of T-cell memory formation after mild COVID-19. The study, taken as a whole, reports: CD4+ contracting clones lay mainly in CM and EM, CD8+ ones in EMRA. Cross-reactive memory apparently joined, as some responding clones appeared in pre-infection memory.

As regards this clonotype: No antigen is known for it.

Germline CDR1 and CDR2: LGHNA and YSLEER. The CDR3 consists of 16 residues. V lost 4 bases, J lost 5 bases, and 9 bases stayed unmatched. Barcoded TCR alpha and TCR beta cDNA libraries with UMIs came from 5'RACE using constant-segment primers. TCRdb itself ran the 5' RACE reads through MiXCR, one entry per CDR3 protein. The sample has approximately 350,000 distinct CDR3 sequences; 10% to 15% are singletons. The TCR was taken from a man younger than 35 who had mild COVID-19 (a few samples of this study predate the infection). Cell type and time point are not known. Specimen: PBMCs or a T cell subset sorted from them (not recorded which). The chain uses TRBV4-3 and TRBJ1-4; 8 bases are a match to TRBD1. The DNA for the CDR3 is TGCGCCAGCAGCCGAAAGAAACGGACAGGGAATGAAAAACTGTTTTTT. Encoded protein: CASSRKKRTGNEKLFF.